This T cell receptor (beta chain) was sequenced during a study of memory CD4+ T cells and cytomegalovirus serostatus. The sort gate was single viable CD3+CD4+CD8-CD45RO+ cells for memory CD4+ T cells. In germline, CDR1 is MNHEY, CDR2 SVGAGI. V was clipped by 5 bases and J by 7 bases, with 15 bases between them. This CDR3 has 13 amino acids. This table comes from immunoSEQ multiplex PCR, and its TCRdb copy is limited to in-frame clones, with some not included. The data contain some 52,000 clones, about four fifths of them singletons. J is TRBJ2-7 and V is TRBV6-5; D is unresolved. The TCR sequence derives from an adult in good health and CMV-seropositive. The sequenced sample was memory CD4+ T cells from blood. DNA for the CDR3: TGTGCCAGCAGTCACCCTCTCGGAAGGGAGCAGTACTTC. As protein: CASSHPLGREQYF.